Sequencing of this TCR beta chain was carried out in a study of blood T cell repertoires in COVID-19. Turning to the study itself: Acute and convalescent COVID-19 specimens originated in the United States, Italy and Spain. PBMCs, B-cell-depleted T cells, or T cells provided the cDNA or gDNA that made up the material.

There are 15 residues in the CDR3. Germline assignment: CDR1 SGHRS and CDR2 YFSETQ. The V and J ends lost 0 bases and 5 bases, in that order; junction bases with no gene match: 7. Original handling: Scientists estimated how many nucleated cells there were by amplifying reference gene primers. This table comes from immunoSEQ multiplex PCR, and its TCRdb copy is limited to in-frame clones, with some not included. Clone size and the V and J calls come from that table; the DNA yielded D and trimming. The sample holds about 47,000 clones, roughly four fifths seen once. This TCR came from a man aged 55 to 70 with active COVID-19. Sample: peripheral blood. The V gene is TRBV5-1, the J gene TRBJ1-2; 7 nucleotides line up with TRBD1. The CDR3 loop reads CASSLVGTGQYGYTF. The DNA for the CDR3 is TGCGCCAGCAGCTTGGTAGGGACGGGACAGTATGGCTACACCTTC.